A selection of T cell receptor beta chains follows, all from one sample in a study of T-cell reconstitution after alpha-beta-depleted transplantation in children. TCRdb re-called the PCR reads through MiXCR, storing one row per CDR3 protein. The sample includes about 540,000 distinct CDR3 sequences, approximately 16% of them seen just once. The sequencing used PBMCs from the stem cell graft donor, collected from the stem cell graft. These receptors originate from a human donor who donated a stem cell graft to a child with acute lymphoblastic leukemia. Both conserved end residues are part of each CDR3. D genes are given only for firm matches. The size of a clone is reported for some rows only, either as once, few or many, or as a class for expanded clones.

clone_size d_call v_call cdr3_aa
few TRBD2 TRBV27 CASRAASGNNEQFF
few TRBD2 TRBV7-9 CASSLWSPGGPTDTQYF
- - TRBV20-1 CSARWAALNEQFF
- - TRBV20-1 CSAILSSYEQYF
- - TRBV6-5 CASSSGQTTEAFF
- TRBD2 TRBV5-1 CASSLLGGGPYNEQFF
few TRBD2 TRBV6-4 CASSTGGGAYNEQFF
few - TRBV18 CASSPLGREVTDTQYF
- - TRBV6-5 CASSYVREPLAEQYF
- TRBD1 TRBV29-1 CSVVRGQGVHEQYF
few - TRBV11-2 CASSLAGYGANVLTF
few TRBD1 TRBV12-3/TRBV12-4 CASRLTGGAGNTIYF
- - TRBV28 CASSFRLIGGPSSYEQYF
- TRBD1 TRBV12-3/TRBV12-4 CASSLTRQGNEQFF
few TRBD2 TRBV5-1 CASSFSGGAPNEQFF
few - TRBV10-2 CARTVGDSLYEQYF
few - TRBV29-1 CSVDRVPGELFF
- TRBD2 TRBV20-1 CSARTSGSWNEQFF
- - TRBV7-9 CASSLSPRETQYF
many - TRBV29-1 CSVRDKGTGELFF
- TRBD1 TRBV20-1 CSARAPGTEDSNQPQHF
few - TRBV10-3 CAISEGRGFNEQFF
few - TRBV5-1 CASSSGGRQYEQYF
few TRBD2 TRBV7-9 CASSLLGAGNEQSF
- - TRBV20-1 CSERRGGAGETQYF
few TRBD2 TRBV20-1 CSAREGREALEQYF
- TRBD1 TRBV5-1 CASSSYTTGAGIYEQYF
few - TRBV7-8 CASPPGWPGEQFF
- - TRBV29-1 CSVPPPGYTF
- TRBD2 TRBV7-4 CASSWTSGRLSYNEQFF
- TRBD2 TRBV20-1 CSASSGRASSEQFF
many - TRBV12-3/TRBV12-4 CASSRAGYSYEQYF
- TRBD1 TRBV7-9 CASSATGGSSDTQYF
few - TRBV15 CATSRDDNSYPYEQYF
few - TRBV5-1 CASRARTAKNTEAFF
few TRBD2 TRBV7-9 CASSSRTSGLADTQYF
few TRBD1 TRBV20-1 CSARSAGGYEQYF
- TRBD2 TRBV5-1 CASSLGLAGAFDIQYF
few - TRBV7-3 CASSLMAVSGQNTGELFF
few - TRBV5-1 CASSLSPDWNYGYTF
few - TRBV11-2 CASSLESRTVRDEETQYF
few - TRBV9 CASSVGSGRVNEKLFF
few - TRBV5-1 CASSLVSGLLLTDTQYF
- TRBD1 TRBV5-1 CASREIQGRFGEAFF
- - TRBV15 CATSRGGEIPKNIQYF
- TRBD2 TRBV29-1 CSVTRGWDKRESGETQYF
- - TRBV9 CASSVDLMVGELFF
- - TRBV29-1 CSVQPEEWGYTF
- TRBD2 TRBV5-4 CASSLPSGSHEQFF
many - TRBV5-6 CASSSYLDGEWGEPQHF
few - TRBV20-1 CSAPSGSLPSYEQYF
few - TRBV4-1 CASSLTGLEETQYF
- - TRBV27 CASSTLEGANYGYTF
- TRBD2 TRBV6-1 CASGRLADFEQFF
many - TRBV9 CASNRGRVETQYF
- TRBD2 TRBV12-3/TRBV12-4 CASSPTSGRHNEQFF